A selection of T cell receptor beta chains follows, all from one sample in a study of T cell repertoires in cytomegalovirus infection. TCRdb re-analysed the reads in MiXCR, keeping a single row per CDR3 protein. The table lists tens of thousands of distinct CDR3 sequences, under 30% of them singletons. These receptors are not linked to any known antigen. The starting material was CD8+ T cells from cultured PBMCs, obtained from culture after CMV antigen stimulation. The receptor set was obtained from a human donor in good health (CMV status not recorded). Some clones in this sample may be carry-over from other donors' samples. Both conserved end residues are part of each CDR3. The D gene is left open where the match is weak. Clone size appears in some rows only: once, few, many, or a class for an expanded clone.

>TRBJ2-7|TRBD2|.|TRBV6-6
TGTGCCAGCAGTTACCCTCGGACTAGCGGGTACCTTTCCTACGAGCAGTACTTC
CASSYPRTSGYLSYEQYF
>TRBJ2-4|.|many|TRBV12-3/TRBV12-4
TGTGCCAGCGGGGGGCCTAGCGGCGCCAAAAACATTCAGTACTTC
CASGGPSGAKNIQYF
>TRBJ2-1|TRBD2|few|TRBV5-6
TGTGCCAGCAGCTTTTCCACTAGCGGGAATCCCGATGAGCAGTTCTTC
CASSFSTSGNPDEQFF
>TRBJ1-1|.|.|TRBV9
TGTGCCAGCAGCGATACCGGACAGCTTGGAACTGAAGCTTTCTTT
CASSDTGQLGTEAFF
>TRBJ2-4|.|many|TRBV7-2
TGTGCCAGCAGCTTAGGCGTAGCCAAAAACATTCAGTACTTC
CASSLGVAKNIQYF
>TRBJ2-6|.|many|TRBV7-9
TGTGCCAGCAGCACCCACGACATCCAGGGTGGGGCCAACGTCCTGACTTTC
CASSTHDIQGGANVLTF
>TRBJ2-7|TRBD1|many|TRBV11-2
TGTGCCAGCAGCGGGACAGGGGACGCCTACGAGCAGTACTTC
CASSGTGDAYEQYF
>TRBJ1-1|.|.|TRBV3-1
TGTGCCAGCAGCCAAGATTTATCAGGGGCTCCCTTGAGCACTGAAGCTTTCTTT
CASSQDLSGAPLSTEAFF
>TRBJ1-1|.|.|TRBV20-1
TGCAGTGCTTGCGGGTACACTGAAGCTTTCTTT
CSACGYTEAFF
>TRBJ1-3|.|many|TRBV5-6
TGTGCCAGCAGCTTGAGTTCAGGAATGTATCGGGACACCATATATTTT
CASSLSSGMYRDTIYF
>TRBJ2-3|.|.|TRBV9
TGTGCCAGCAGCGTAGCTGAGACAGTCTGGACAGATACGCAGTATTTT
CASSVAETVWTDTQYF
>TRBJ1-3|.|.|TRBV12-3/TRBV12-4
TGTGCCTGCCGGGGGGGGTCCGGAAACACCATATATTTT
CACRGGSGNTIYF
>TRBJ2-5|TRBD2|few|TRBV7-9
TGTGCCAGCAGCTTGACTAGCGGGGGGGAGACCCAGTACTTC
CASSLTSGGETQYF
>TRBJ2-7|TRBD2|few|TRBV12-3/TRBV12-4
TGTGCCAGCAGGCTAGCGGGAGGTCGCTACGAGCAGTACTTC
CASRLAGGRYEQYF
>TRBJ2-5|TRBD2|many|TRBV7-9
TGTGCCAGCAGCTTAGGGCGGGGGGACCAAGAGACCCAGTACTTC
CASSLGRGDQETQYF
>TRBJ2-1|.|few|TRBV19
TGTGCCAGTAGTATAGAGGCCGGGACTTACTACAATGAGCAGTTCTTC
CASSIEAGTYYNEQFF
>TRBJ2-6|.|.|TRBV19
TGTGCCAGTAGTGAATTAGCGGAGTTCTCTGGGGCCAACGTCCTGACTTTC
CASSELAEFSGANVLTF
>TRBJ2-3|.|.|TRBV20-1
TGCAGTGCTAGGGCCCCGCTGGGTGCGACTAGCACAGATACGCAGTATTTT
CSARAPLGATSTDTQYF
>TRBJ2-3|.|few|TRBV7-2
TGTGCCAGCAGCTTAAGGTTACGGGATACGCAGTATTTT
CASSLRLRDTQYF
>TRBJ1-1|TRBD1|.|TRBV7-9
TGTGCCAGCAGCGGGACAGGGGGGACTGAAGCTTTCTTT
CASSGTGGTEAFF
>TRBJ2-7|TRBD2|many|TRBV7-8
TGTGCCAGCAGCTTAGTGGCGGGAGTCGTCGGGGTAGACGAGCAGTACTTC
CASSLVAGVVGVDEQYF
>TRBJ1-2|.|many|TRBV19
TGTGCCAGTATCGCTTCCCTACTGGGGAATGGCTACACCTTC
CASIASLLGNGYTF
>TRBJ2-1|.|many|TRBV19
TGTGCCAGTAGGAAGAGGACAGAGAGAGAGCAGTTCTTC
CASRKRTEREQFF
>TRBJ2-1|.|.|TRBV27
TGTGCCAGCAGCCACCGGCTGGGTGGAGACAATGAGCAGTTCTTC
CASSHRLGGDNEQFF
>TRBJ2-3|.|few|TRBV6-1
TGTGCCAGCAGTGAAGCATCCAGTGAGTCGCGTACAGATACGCAGTATTTT
CASSEASSESRTDTQYF
>TRBJ2-7|.|many|TRBV28
TGTGCCAGCAGGGGGGACATCTCCTACGAGCAGTACTTC
CASRGDISYEQYF
>TRBJ2-5|.|.|TRBV20-1
TGCAGTGCCCGCCTCTGGGACTGGAGGGACTGGGAGACCCAGTACTTC
CSARLWDWRDWETQYF
>TRBJ2-5|TRBD2|.|TRBV3-1
TGTGCCAGCAGCCAAAGAGCTAGCGGGGGTTTGACCCAGTACTTC
CASSQRASGGLTQYF
>TRBJ1-4|TRBD1|.|TRBV4-1
TGTGCCAGCAGCCAGCGGACAGGGGCCGGTGAAAAACTGTTTTTT
CASSQRTGAGEKLFF
>TRBJ2-5|.|.|TRBV4-3
TGCGCCAGCAGCCAAAGTGAGGGGCAAGAGACCCAGTACTTC
CASSQSEGQETQYF
>TRBJ2-1|.|.|TRBV20-1
TGCAGTGCTAGAGCCCTCGCAGGGGACTACAATGAGCAGTTCTTC
CSARALAGDYNEQFF
>TRBJ2-1|.|.|TRBV27
TGTGCCAGCAGTCCCCGGGACACAGAGCAGTTCTTC
CASSPRDTEQFF
>TRBJ2-7|.|.|TRBV7-9
TGTGCCAGCAGCGCGACGGGACCGACTAACTACGAGCAGTACTTC
CASSATGPTNYEQYF
>TRBJ2-3|TRBD2|many|TRBV20-1
TGCAGTGCTGGGGGTGGACTAGAAGCCCTGGCGCAGTATTTT
CSAGGGLEALAQYF
>TRBJ2-2|.|many|TRBV7-8
TGTGCCAGCAGCGTAGTCATGGGGACCGGGGAGCTGTTTTTT
CASSVVMGTGELFF
>TRBJ2-5|TRBD1|many|TRBV11-2
TGTGCCAGCAGCCCCGACAGGGGGCTTAGAGGGACCCAGTACTTC
CASSPDRGLRGTQYF
>TRBJ2-3|TRBD2|few|TRBV28
TGTGCCAGCAGTCCCCAAGGACTAGCTACAGATACGCAGTATTTT
CASSPQGLATDTQYF
>TRBJ2-5|TRBD1|many|TRBV28
TGTGCCAGCAGCCCCATAAGGGACAGGGAGGAAGAGACCCAGTACTTC
CASSPIRDREEETQYF
>TRBJ2-5|TRBD2|.|TRBV18
TGTGCCAGCTCACCACCGGGACTAGCGGGAGGGCCAGAGACCCAGTACTTC
CASSPPGLAGGPETQYF
>TRBJ1-1|.|.|TRBV19
TGTGCCAGTACACAGAACACTGAAGCTTTCTTT
CASTQNTEAFF
>TRBJ1-1|.|.|TRBV9
TGTGCCAGCAGCGTAGGTGGGACGGCCGAAGCTTTCTTT
CASSVGGTAEAFF
>TRBJ1-1|.|.|TRBV4-1
TGTGCCAGCAGCAACGGGGACGAAGCTTTCTTT
CASSNGDEAFF
>TRBJ1-5|.|many|TRBV12-3/TRBV12-4
TGTGCCAGCAGTGACTCTCGGTCCCAGCATTTT
CASSDSRSQHF
>TRBJ2-1|TRBD2|once|TRBV3-1
TGTGCCAGCAGCCAAGACTCCGGACTAGGTGCGAGTGAGCAGTTCTTC
CASSQDSGLGASEQFF
>TRBJ2-7|TRBD1|many|TRBV7-6
TGTGCCAGCAGCTTATCTGGGACAGGAAACTACGAGCAGTACTTC
CASSLSGTGNYEQYF
>TRBJ2-1|.|.|TRBV25-1
TGTGCCAGCGCCTCATATTACAATGAGCAGTTCTTC
CASASYYNEQFF
>TRBJ1-1|TRBD1|.|TRBV19
TGTGCCAGTAGTACCTACGGACAGGGGGCCACTGAAGCTTTCTTT
CASSTYGQGATEAFF
>TRBJ2-7|TRBD2|few|TRBV14
TGTGCCAGCAGCCAACTGGGACTAGCGGGAAACGAGCAGTACTTC
CASSQLGLAGNEQYF
>TRBJ2-1|TRBD2|.|TRBV20-1
TGCAGTGCTAGAGCGGGACTAGCGGGGGGGGGGACTAGCTCCTACAATGAGCAGTTCTTC
CSARAGLAGGGTSSYNEQFF
>TRBJ2-3|.|few|TRBV5-1
TGCGCCAGCAGTGGTACAGGTAGCACAGATACGCAGTATTTT
CASSGTGSTDTQYF
>TRBJ2-3|TRBD2|.|TRBV7-8
TGTGCCAGCAGCTTAGCGCGGGGGGAAGCGGGGGAATGGGATACGCAGTATTTT
CASSLARGEAGEWDTQYF
>TRBJ1-5|TRBD1|many|TRBV7-9
TGTGCCAGCAGCTTAGGAACAGGGGGCCTGCAGCCCCAGCATTTT
CASSLGTGGLQPQHF
>TRBJ2-1|TRBD2|.|TRBV30
TGTGCCTGGAGTCAGACTAGCGGGGGGGATGAGCAGTTCTTC
CAWSQTSGGDEQFF
>TRBJ1-2|.|.|TRBV7-9
TGTGCCAGCAGCTTTGGGACTTCTCCTGGGGATGGCTACACCTTC
CASSFGTSPGDGYTF
>TRBJ2-5|TRBD2|.|TRBV27
TGTGCCAGCAGTTCCACGCGGGGGGCCCAAGAGACCCAGTACTTC
CASSSTRGAQETQYF